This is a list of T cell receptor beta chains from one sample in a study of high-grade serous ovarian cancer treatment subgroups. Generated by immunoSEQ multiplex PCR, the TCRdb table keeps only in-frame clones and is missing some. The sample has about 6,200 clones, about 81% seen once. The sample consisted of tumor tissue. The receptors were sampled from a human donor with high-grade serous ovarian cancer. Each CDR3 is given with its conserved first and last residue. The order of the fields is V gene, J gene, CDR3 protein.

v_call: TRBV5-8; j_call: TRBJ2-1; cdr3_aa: CASSVSSSYNEQFF
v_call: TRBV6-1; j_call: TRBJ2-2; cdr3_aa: CASSTGTGGTGELFF
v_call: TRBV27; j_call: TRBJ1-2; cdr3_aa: CATQHGLGYTF
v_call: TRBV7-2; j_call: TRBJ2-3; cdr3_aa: CASSLPPADTQYF
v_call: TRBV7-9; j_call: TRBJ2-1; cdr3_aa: CASSLGVHEQFF
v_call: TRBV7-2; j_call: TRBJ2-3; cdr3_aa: CASSPAQSDTQYF
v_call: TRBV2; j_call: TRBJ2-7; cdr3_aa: CASYGTSGISSYEQYF
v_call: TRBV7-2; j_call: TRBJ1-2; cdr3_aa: CASSRGTGNYGYTF
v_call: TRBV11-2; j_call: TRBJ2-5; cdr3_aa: CASSAPRGGQYF
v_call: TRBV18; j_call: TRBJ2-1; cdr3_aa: CASSPPLAGTYNEQFF
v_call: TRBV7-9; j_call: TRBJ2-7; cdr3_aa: CASSSEGQGIYEQYF
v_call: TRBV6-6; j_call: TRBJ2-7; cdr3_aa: CASSDPGAGLYEQYF
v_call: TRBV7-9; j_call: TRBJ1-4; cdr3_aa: CAIQEGSSTNEKLFF
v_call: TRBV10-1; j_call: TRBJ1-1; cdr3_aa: CASSESVAGNTEAFF
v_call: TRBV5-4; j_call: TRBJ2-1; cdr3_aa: CASSFPTSGSLNEQFF
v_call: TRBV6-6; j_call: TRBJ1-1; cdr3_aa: CASSYLAGTLNTEAFF
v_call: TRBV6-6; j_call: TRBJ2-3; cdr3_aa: CASSYQAPPQYF
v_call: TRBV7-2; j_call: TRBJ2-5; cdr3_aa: CASSFGQETQYF
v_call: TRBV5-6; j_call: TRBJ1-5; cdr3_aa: CASFPLEGFRARNQPQHF
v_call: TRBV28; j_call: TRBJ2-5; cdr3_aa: CASSPRLRQETQYF
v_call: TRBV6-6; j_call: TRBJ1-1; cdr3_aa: CASRMGTAYEAFF
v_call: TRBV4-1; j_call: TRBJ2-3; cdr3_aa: CASSQGLVRWTDTQYF
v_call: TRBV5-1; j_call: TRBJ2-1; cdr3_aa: CASSLGEDLYNEQFF
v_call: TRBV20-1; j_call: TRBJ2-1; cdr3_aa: CSAGVGDEQFF
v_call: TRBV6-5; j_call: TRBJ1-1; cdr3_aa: CASKPGQVNTEAFF
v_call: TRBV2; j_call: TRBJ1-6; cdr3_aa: CASRVRGGNNSPLHF
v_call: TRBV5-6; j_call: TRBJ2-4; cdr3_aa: CASSPLGTPIQYF
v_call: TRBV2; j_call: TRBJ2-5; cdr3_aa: CASSPRRETQYF
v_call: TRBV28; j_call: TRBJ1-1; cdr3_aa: CASSRLQELNTEAFF
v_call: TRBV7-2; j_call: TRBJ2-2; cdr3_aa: CASSTLTGSGELFF
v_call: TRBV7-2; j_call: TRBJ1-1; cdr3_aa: CASSLARFAEAFF
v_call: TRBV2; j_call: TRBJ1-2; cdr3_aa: CASGQTSGDGYTF
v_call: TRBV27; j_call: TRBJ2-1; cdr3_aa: CASSLGYHNEQFF
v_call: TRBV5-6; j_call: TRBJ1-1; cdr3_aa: CASSLAHLNTEAFF
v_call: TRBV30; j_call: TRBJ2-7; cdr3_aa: CAWSPRDHQGQYF
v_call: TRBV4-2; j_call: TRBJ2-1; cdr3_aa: CASSLEDGYNEQFF
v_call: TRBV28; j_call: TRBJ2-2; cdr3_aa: CASKDGLAGRTGELFF
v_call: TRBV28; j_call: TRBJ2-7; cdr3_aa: CASSLAAGGTYEQYF
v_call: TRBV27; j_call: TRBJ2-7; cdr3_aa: CPRTGPTHEQYF